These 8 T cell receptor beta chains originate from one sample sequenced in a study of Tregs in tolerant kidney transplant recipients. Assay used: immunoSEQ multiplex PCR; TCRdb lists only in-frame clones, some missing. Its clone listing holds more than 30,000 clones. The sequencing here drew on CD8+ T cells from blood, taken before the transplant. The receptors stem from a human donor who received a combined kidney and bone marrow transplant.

CDR3 DNA (partial): TGCGCCAGCAGCTTCGGGACTAGCGGAGTCTACGAG. Translated: CASSFGTSGVYE. The whole CDR3 sequence reads CASSFGTSGVYEQYF. This chain links TRBV5-1 with TRBJ2-7; 11 bases align to TRBD2. The DNA ends 3 residues before the CDR3 does, and the rest of the CDR3 is filled in from the germline J gene. The germline gives CDR1 SGHRS, CDR2 YFSETQ. The V gene end was trimmed by 2 bases and the J gene end by 3 bases; junction bases not matched to a gene: 4. This CDR3 region has 15 residues.

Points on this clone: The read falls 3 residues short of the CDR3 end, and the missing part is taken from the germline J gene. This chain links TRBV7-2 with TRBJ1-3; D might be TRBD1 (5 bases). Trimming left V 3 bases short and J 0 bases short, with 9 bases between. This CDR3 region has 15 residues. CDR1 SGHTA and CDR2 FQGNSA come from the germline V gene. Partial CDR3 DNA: TGTGCCAGCAGCTTTACAGGTATCTCTGGAAACACC. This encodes CASSFTGISGNT. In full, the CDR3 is CASSFTGISGNTIYF.

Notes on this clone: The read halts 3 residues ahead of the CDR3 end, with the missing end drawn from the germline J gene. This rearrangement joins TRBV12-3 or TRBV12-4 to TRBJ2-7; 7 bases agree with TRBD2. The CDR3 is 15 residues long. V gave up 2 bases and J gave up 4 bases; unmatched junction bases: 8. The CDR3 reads CASSLRASGLYEQYF. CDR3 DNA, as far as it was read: TGTGCCAGCAGTTTAAGGGCTAGCGGACTGTACGAG.

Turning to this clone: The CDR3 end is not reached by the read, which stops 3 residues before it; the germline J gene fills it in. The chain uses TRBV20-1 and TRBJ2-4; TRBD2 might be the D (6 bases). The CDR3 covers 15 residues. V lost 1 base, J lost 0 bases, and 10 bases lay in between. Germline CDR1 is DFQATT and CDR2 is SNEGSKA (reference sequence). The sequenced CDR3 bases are TGCAGTGCTAGAGGGACTACCTTAGCCAAAAACATT. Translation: CSARGTTLAKNI. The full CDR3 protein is CSARGTTLAKNIQYF.

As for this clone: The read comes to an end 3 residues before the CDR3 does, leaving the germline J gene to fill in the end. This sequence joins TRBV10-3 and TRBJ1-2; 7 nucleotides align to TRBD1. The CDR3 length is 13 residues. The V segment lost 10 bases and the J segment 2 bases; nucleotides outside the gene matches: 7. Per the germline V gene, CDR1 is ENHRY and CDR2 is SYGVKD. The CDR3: CATQGTENYGYTF. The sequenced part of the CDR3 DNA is TGTGCCACCCAAGGGACAGAAAACTATGGC.

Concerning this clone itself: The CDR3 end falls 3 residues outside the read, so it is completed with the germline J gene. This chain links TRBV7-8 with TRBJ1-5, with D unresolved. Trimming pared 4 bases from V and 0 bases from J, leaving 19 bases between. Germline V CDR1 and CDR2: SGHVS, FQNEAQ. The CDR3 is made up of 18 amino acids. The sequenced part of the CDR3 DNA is TGTGCCAGCAGCTCAGCCCACCCAACAGAATATAGCAATCAGCCC. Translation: CASSSAHPTEYSNQP. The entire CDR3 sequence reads CASSSAHPTEYSNQPQHF.

The CDR3 reads CASSQVNTEAFF. CDR3 bases read: TGTGCCAGCTCCCAGGTGAACACTGAA. The rearrangement uses TRBV7-8 and TRBJ1-1; D unresolved. The sequence runs out 3 residues before the end of the CDR3; the remainder is reconstructed from the germline J gene. The CDR3 runs 12 residues. Per germline, CDR1 SGHVS and CDR2 FQNEAQ. V lost 8 bases and J lost 0, with 7 bases in between. The entire variable domain, with the rest obtained from reference TRBV7-8 and TRBJ1-1, is as follows: GAGVSQSPRYKVAKRGQDVALRCDPISGHVSLFWYQQALGQGPEFLTYFQNEAQLDKSGLPSDRFFAERPEGSVSTLKIQRTQQEDSAVYLCASSQVNTEAFFGQGTRLTVV.

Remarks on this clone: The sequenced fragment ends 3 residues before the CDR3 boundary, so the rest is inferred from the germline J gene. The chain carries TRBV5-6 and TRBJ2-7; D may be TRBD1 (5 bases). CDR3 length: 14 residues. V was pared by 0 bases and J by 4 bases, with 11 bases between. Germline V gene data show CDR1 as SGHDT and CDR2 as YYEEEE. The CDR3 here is CASSLGQGNYEQYF. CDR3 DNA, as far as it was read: TGTGCCAGCAGCTTGGGTCAGGGAAATTACGAG.